A selection of T cell receptor beta chains follows, all from one sample in a study of blood T cell repertoires in COVID-19. Clones were read by immunoSEQ multiplex PCR, and TCRdb kept only the in-frame ones, dropping some. Of fewer than 250,000 clones in the sample, approximately 90% were seen once. Sequencing was performed on PBMCs or T cells enriched from blood (not recorded which). The receptor set was obtained from a woman aged 25 to 45 with acute COVID-19. The CDR3 runs from the conserved cysteine through the conserved F or W. The D gene is left open where the match is weak. Not every row has a clone size; where given, it reads once, few, many or a size class.

V gene: TRBV13
D gene: .
J gene: TRBJ1-3
clone size: .
CDR3 protein: CASSQGSGNTIYF
CDR3 DNA: TGTGCCAGCAGCCAGGGATCGGGAAACACCATATATTTT

V gene: TRBV19
D gene: TRBD2
J gene: TRBJ2-5
clone size: .
CDR3 protein: CASSSLAGGPKTQYF
CDR3 DNA: TGTGCCAGTAGTTCCTTAGCGGGGGGGCCGAAGACCCAGTACTTC

V gene: TRBV11-2
D gene: TRBD1
J gene: TRBJ2-2
clone size: .
CDR3 protein: CASSFDRGTPNTGELFF
CDR3 DNA: TGTGCCAGCAGCTTTGACAGGGGGACACCGAACACCGGGGAGCTGTTTTTT

V gene: TRBV6-5
D gene: .
J gene: TRBJ1-2
clone size: .
CDR3 protein: CASSYNRDYGYTF
CDR3 DNA: TGTGCCAGCAGTTACAACAGGGACTATGGCTACACCTTC

V gene: TRBV6-6
D gene: TRBD1
J gene: TRBJ1-2
clone size: .
CDR3 protein: CASRLDRDYGYTF
CDR3 DNA: TGTGCCAGCAGATTGGACAGGGACTATGGCTACACCTTC

V gene: TRBV3-1/TRBV3-2
D gene: .
J gene: TRBJ1-2
clone size: .
CDR3 protein: CASSQGTGFYGYTF
CDR3 DNA: TGTGCCAGCAGCCAAGGAACGGGTTTCTATGGCTACACCTTC

V gene: TRBV5-6
D gene: TRBD1
J gene: TRBJ1-2
clone size: .
CDR3 protein: CASSVRGRRSWDIKYGYTF
CDR3 DNA: TGTGCCAGCAGCGTCAGGGGGCGTCGTAGTTGGGATATAAAGTATGGCTACACCTTC

V gene: TRBV30
D gene: TRBD2
J gene: TRBJ2-2
clone size: .
CDR3 protein: CAWCSGGVRELFF
CDR3 DNA: TGTGCCTGGTGTAGCGGGGGGGTTCGGGAGCTGTTTTTT

V gene: TRBV19
D gene: TRBD1
J gene: TRBJ1-1
clone size: .
CDR3 protein: CASSNRDRGVGTEAFF
CDR3 DNA: TGTGCCAGTAGTAACCGGGACAGGGGAGTGGGAACTGAAGCTTTCTTT

V gene: TRBV28
D gene: TRBD1
J gene: TRBJ1-2
clone size: .
CDR3 protein: CASSLFRGNGYTF
CDR3 DNA: TGTGCCAGCAGTTTATTCAGGGGGAATGGCTACACCTTC

V gene: TRBV5-8
D gene: TRBD1
J gene: TRBJ1-6
clone size: few
CDR3 protein: CASSRDTGVGSPLHF
CDR3 DNA: TGTGCCAGCAGCCGAGACACAGGGGTCGGCTCACCCCTCCACTTT

V gene: TRBV12-3/TRBV12-4
D gene: TRBD1
J gene: TRBJ1-2
clone size: .
CDR3 protein: CASTQGAGYGYTF
CDR3 DNA: TGTGCCAGCACGCAGGGGGCAGGCTATGGCTACACCTTC

V gene: TRBV19
D gene: TRBD1
J gene: TRBJ1-4
clone size: .
CDR3 protein: CASRVSGTGDEKLFF
CDR3 DNA: TGTGCCAGTAGGGTCTCCGGGACAGGGGATGAAAAACTGTTTTTT

V gene: TRBV10-1
D gene: .
J gene: TRBJ2-3
clone size: .
CDR3 protein: CASSGGGLNTDTQYF
CDR3 DNA: TGCGCCAGCAGTGGGGGAGGCCTGAACACAGATACGCAGTATTTT

V gene: TRBV19
D gene: .
J gene: TRBJ2-7
clone size: .
CDR3 protein: CASSIQGGRSYEQYF
CDR3 DNA: TGTGCCAGTAGTATCCAAGGAGGAAGAAGCTACGAGCAGTACTTC

V gene: TRBV15
D gene: .
J gene: TRBJ1-1
clone size: .
CDR3 protein: CATSRDPLRGDTEAFF
CDR3 DNA: TGTGCCACCAGCAGAGATCCCTTAAGGGGTGACACTGAAGCTTTCTTT

V gene: TRBV6-5
D gene: .
J gene: TRBJ2-5
clone size: .
CDR3 protein: CASTMRDSDQETQYF
CDR3 DNA: TGTGCCAGCACCATGAGGGACTCAGACCAAGAGACCCAGTACTTC

V gene: TRBV29-1
D gene: TRBD1
J gene: TRBJ2-7
clone size: once
CDR3 protein: CSVEVGTGNYEQYF
CDR3 DNA: TGCAGCGTTGAAGTTGGGACAGGAAACTACGAGCAGTACTTC

V gene: TRBV19
D gene: TRBD2
J gene: TRBJ2-4
clone size: .
CDR3 protein: CASSFPLAGGPSRAKNIQYF
CDR3 DNA: TGTGCCAGTAGTTTCCCACTAGCGGGGGGGCCGTCGCGCGCCAAAAACATTCAGTACTTC

V gene: TRBV30
D gene: .
J gene: TRBJ1-1
clone size: .
CDR3 protein: CAWSVRGGPMNTEAFF
CDR3 DNA: TGTGCCTGGAGTGTAAGGGGGGGGCCCATGAACACTGAAGCTTTCTTT

V gene: TRBV14
D gene: TRBD1
J gene: TRBJ1-2
clone size: few
CDR3 protein: CASSTLGQDYGYTF
CDR3 DNA: TGTGCCAGCAGCACATTGGGACAGGACTATGGCTACACCTTC

V gene: TRBV2
D gene: TRBD1
J gene: TRBJ1-4
clone size: once
CDR3 protein: CAKQGALEKLFF
CDR3 DNA: TGTGCCAAGCAGGGGGCGTTAGAAAAACTGTTTTTT

V gene: TRBV5-1
D gene: .
J gene: TRBJ2-3
clone size: .
CDR3 protein: CASSLDGGPTDTQYF
CDR3 DNA: TGCGCCAGCAGCTTGGACGGGGGGCCCACAGATACGCAGTATTTT

V gene: TRBV19
D gene: TRBD1
J gene: TRBJ1-3
clone size: .
CDR3 protein: CASKRTGSGNTIYF
CDR3 DNA: TGTGCCAGTAAGAGGACAGGCTCTGGAAACACCATATATTTT

V gene: TRBV9
D gene: .
J gene: TRBJ1-2
clone size: .
CDR3 protein: CASSPRYRDGYTF
CDR3 DNA: TGTGCCAGCAGCCCACGATACAGGGATGGCTACACCTTC

V gene: TRBV6-5
D gene: TRBD1
J gene: TRBJ2-5
clone size: .
CDR3 protein: CASTQTGGLRRYF
CDR3 DNA: TGTGCCAGCACTCAGACAGGGGGCCTCCGGCGGTACTTC

V gene: TRBV4-3
D gene: TRBD2
J gene: TRBJ2-3
clone size: .
CDR3 protein: CASSQETRLAGDTDTQYF
CDR3 DNA: TGCGCCAGCAGCCAAGAAACCCGCTTAGCGGGGGACACAGATACGCAGTATTTT

V gene: TRBV19
D gene: .
J gene: TRBJ1-5
clone size: .
CDR3 protein: CASSIVGWGDDQPQHF
CDR3 DNA: TGTGCCAGTAGTATAGTCGGTTGGGGGGACGATCAGCCCCAGCATTTT

V gene: TRBV5-4
D gene: TRBD2
J gene: TRBJ2-1
clone size: .
CDR3 protein: CASSLRLAGDPFF
CDR3 DNA: TGTGCCAGCAGCTTAAGACTAGCGGGGGATCCGTTCTTC

V gene: TRBV12-3/TRBV12-4
D gene: .
J gene: TRBJ1-2
clone size: .
CDR3 protein: CASGGPGYTF
CDR3 DNA: TGTGCCAGCGGTGGGCCTGGCTACACCTTC

V gene: TRBV4-1
D gene: TRBD1
J gene: TRBJ2-5
clone size: .
CDR3 protein: CASSQGYTGVQTQYF
CDR3 DNA: TGCGCCAGCAGCCAAGGCTATACAGGGGTTCAGACCCAGTACTTC

V gene: TRBV7-9
D gene: .
J gene: TRBJ1-3
clone size: .
CDR3 protein: CASSPVPWGVLDSGNTIYF
CDR3 DNA: TGTGCCAGCAGCCCCGTTCCCTGGGGGGTCTTGGACTCTGGAAACACCATATATTTT

V gene: TRBV4-3
D gene: TRBD1
J gene: TRBJ2-3
clone size: .
CDR3 protein: CASSPNPRGRGADTQYF
CDR3 DNA: TGCGCCAGCAGCCCAAATCCCAGGGGGCGAGGTGCAGATACGCAGTATTTT

V gene: TRBV9
D gene: .
J gene: TRBJ2-1
clone size: .
CDR3 protein: CASSDGLAVLNEQFF
CDR3 DNA: TGTGCCAGCAGCGACGGACTGGCGGTTTTGAATGAGCAGTTCTTC

V gene: TRBV18
D gene: .
J gene: TRBJ1-3
clone size: once
CDR3 protein: CASSQDSSGNTIYF
CDR3 DNA: TGTGCCAGCTCCCAGGATAGCTCTGGAAACACCATATATTTT

V gene: TRBV15
D gene: TRBD2
J gene: TRBJ2-7
clone size: few
CDR3 protein: CATSTLLGGDSYEQYF
CDR3 DNA: TGTGCCACCAGCACCCTACTCGGGGGGGACTCCTACGAGCAGTACTTC

V gene: TRBV11-2
D gene: TRBD1
J gene: TRBJ1-2
clone size: .
CDR3 protein: CASSSGSTTGAGGYTF
CDR3 DNA: TGTGCCAGCAGCTCCGGTTCTACGACAGGGGCTGGAGGCTACACCTTC

V gene: TRBV19
D gene: .
J gene: TRBJ1-5
clone size: once
CDR3 protein: CASSIRRGNQPQHF
CDR3 DNA: TGTGCCAGTAGTATTCGCCGGGGCAATCAGCCCCAGCATTTT

V gene: TRBV10-3
D gene: TRBD1
J gene: TRBJ2-2
clone size: .
CDR3 protein: CAISQGQGTGELFF
CDR3 DNA: TGTGCCATCAGCCAGGGACAGGGAACCGGGGAGCTGTTTTTT

V gene: TRBV10-3
D gene: TRBD1
J gene: TRBJ2-1
clone size: .
CDR3 protein: CAISEGGAGFHEQFF
CDR3 DNA: TGTGCCATCAGTGAAGGGGGCGCAGGATTCCATGAGCAGTTCTTC

V gene: TRBV6-6
D gene: TRBD1
J gene: TRBJ1-1
clone size: .
CDR3 protein: CASSFPGQRNTEAFF
CDR3 DNA: TGTGCCAGCAGTTTTCCGGGACAGAGGAACACTGAAGCTTTCTTT

V gene: TRBV7-6
D gene: .
J gene: TRBJ2-2
clone size: .
CDR3 protein: CASSPMEVGNTGELFF
CDR3 DNA: TGTGCCAGCAGCCCCATGGAGGTCGGGAACACCGGGGAGCTGTTTTTT

V gene: TRBV9
D gene: TRBD1
J gene: TRBJ2-7
clone size: .
CDR3 protein: CASSVDGTGAYEQYF
CDR3 DNA: TGTGCCAGCAGCGTAGATGGGACAGGGGCCTACGAGCAGTACTTC

V gene: TRBV5-1
D gene: .
J gene: TRBJ1-1
clone size: .
CDR3 protein: CASSPHSPPNTEAFF
CDR3 DNA: TGCGCCAGCAGCCCTCACAGTCCTCCGAACACTGAAGCTTTCTTT

V gene: TRBV6-5
D gene: .
J gene: TRBJ2-1
clone size: .
CDR3 protein: CASSPTGNSEQFF
CDR3 DNA: TGTGCCAGCAGCCCAACAGGGAATAGTGAGCAGTTCTTC

V gene: TRBV6-6
D gene: TRBD1
J gene: TRBJ1-1
clone size: .
CDR3 protein: CASSPLYDRGRDTEAFF
CDR3 DNA: TGTGCCAGCAGTCCACTGTACGACAGGGGGCGCGACACTGAAGCTTTCTTT

V gene: TRBV7-2
D gene: .
J gene: TRBJ1-5
clone size: .
CDR3 protein: CASSLVPGGSNQPQHF
CDR3 DNA: TGTGCCAGCAGCTTAGTCCCCGGGGGTTCCAATCAGCCCCAGCATTTT

V gene: TRBV2
D gene: .
J gene: TRBJ1-1
clone size: .
CDR3 protein: CASSESVNTEAFF
CDR3 DNA: TGTGCCAGCAGTGAATCGGTGAACACTGAAGCTTTCTTT

V gene: TRBV9
D gene: .
J gene: TRBJ2-5
clone size: .
CDR3 protein: CASSVSGVGETQYF
CDR3 DNA: TGTGCCAGCAGCGTTTCAGGGGTGGGCGAGACCCAGTACTTC

V gene: TRBV10-3
D gene: .
J gene: TRBJ1-2
clone size: .
CDR3 protein: CAIRSLLYGYTF
CDR3 DNA: TGTGCCATCAGGTCACTTCTCTATGGCTACACCTTC

V gene: TRBV29-1
D gene: .
J gene: TRBJ1-2
clone size: .
CDR3 protein: CSVRDTEVFFSYTF
CDR3 DNA: TGCAGCGTACGGGACACGGAAGTTTTTTTCAGCTACACCTTC

V gene: TRBV7-9
D gene: .
J gene: TRBJ1-3
clone size: few
CDR3 protein: CASSFAGKLGHRNTIYF
CDR3 DNA: TGTGCCAGCAGCTTCGCCGGTAAGCTAGGACATCGAAACACCATATATTTT

V gene: TRBV6-5
D gene: .
J gene: TRBJ1-2
clone size: .
CDR3 protein: CARSPCDGYTF
CDR3 DNA: TGTGCCAGATCGCCTTGCGATGGCTACACCTTC